This TCR beta chain came from a study of regulatory T cells in long-lasting Graves disease. Notes on the study in general: Accuracy may have been reduced by the small sample size. Sampling was limited to peripheral blood rather than thyroid tissue. Persistent patients shared 2,500 to 3,000 public clonotypes among themselves. Newly diagnosed patients shared fewer, at about a thousand.

Documented time point: persistent/refractory GD, antithyroid drugs over 5 years with positive TRAb. The authors made the TCR library using RNA they extracted from PBMCs. The patients were drawn from one endocrinology department in Xi'an, China. In germline, CDR1 is LNHNV, CDR2 YYDKDF (reference sequence). With 1 base removed from V and 4 bases from J, the gap between germline ends came to 10 bases. CDR3 size: 14 residues. Construction of TCR beta libraries relied on iRepertoire HTBI primers and on Arm-PCR targeting CDR3 regions. Using its own MiXCR run on the multiplex PCR reads, TCRdb lists one record per CDR3 protein. The repertoire holds about 660,000 distinct CDR3 sequences, with 25% to 35% as singletons. With regard to this clonotype: Its antigen is currently unknown. The CDR3 ends on some other residue instead of the conserved phenylalanine or tryptophan, so this is likely a read error.

The origin of this receptor is a female donor with Graves disease. Source: peripheral blood mononuclear cells (PBMCs), taken when the disease was refractory, from a patient treated with antithyroid drugs. The V call is TRBV15, the J call TRBJ1-2; tentative D call: TRBD1 (6 bases). The DNA of the CDR3 is TGTGCCACCAGCAGAGGGACCAGGGGCTATGGCTACACCCTC. This sequence encodes CATSRGTRGYGYTL.